These 7 T cell receptor beta chains were all obtained from the same sample, sequenced in a study of CD8+ T cells in alopecia areata. Treatment described: oral pan-JAK inhibitor, 5-10 mg twice daily. Sequencing templates came from extracted RNA that was reverse transcribed into cDNA. This table comes from immunoSEQ multiplex PCR, and its TCRdb copy is limited to in-frame clones, with some not included. The sample has 150,000 to 250,000 clones, 55% to 75% seen once. This specimen consisted of CD4+ T cells sorted from blood, obtained at week 24, from a patient treated with tofacitinib. These receptors originate from a human donor with alopecia areata.

J is TRBJ2-5 and V is TRBV28, with D unclear. The CDR3 sequence is 13 residues long. Germline lookup yields CDR1 MDHEN and CDR2 SYDVKM. Trimming left V 6 bases short and J 7 bases short, with 15 bases between. In DNA, the CDR3 is TGTGCCAGCAGCTCCGTAACATCGGGGACCCAGTACTTC. Translation: CASSSVTSGTQYF.

This clone was counted only a few times. The gene calls are TRBV13 and TRBJ2-3, with TRBD1 matching over 10 bases. V trimming: 5 bases; J trimming: 2 bases; junction bases outside the gene matches: 7. Germline V lookup: CDR1 PRHDT, CDR2 FYEKMQ (reference sequence). The CDR3 has 16 amino acids. The CDR3 loop is CASSHTTGGFTDTQYF. DNA for the CDR3: TGTGCCAGCAGCCATACGACAGGGGGCTTCACAGATACGCAGTATTTT.

This chain uses TRBV4-1 with TRBJ1-2; D is possibly TRBD1 (6 bases). CDR1 is MGHRA, CDR2 YSYEKL, per germline. The ends were cut back, 4 bases at V and 7 bases at J, with 16 bases in the middle. The CDR3 runs to 14 residues. In DNA, the CDR3 is TGCGCCAGCAGCCCAGGGACACTAAATGCTGGCTACACCTTC. It codes for CASSPGTLNAGYTF.

This clone was counted between two and nine times. The chain joins TRBV29-1 to TRBJ2-3; 7 nucleotides agree with TRBD2. Per germline, CDR1 SQVTM and CDR2 ANQGSEA. The CDR3 is made up of 15 amino acids. V gave up 0 bases and J gave up 2 bases; unmatched junction bases: 5. The CDR3 bases are TGCAGCGTTGAAGATTTGGGGGGGAACACAGATACGCAGTATTTT. The encoded protein is CSVEDLGGNTDTQYF.

The chain links TRBV27 to TRBJ2-7; TRBD1 is a possible D gene (5 bases). Germline loops: CDR1 MNHEY, CDR2 SMNVEV (reference sequence). The CDR3 is made up of 14 amino acids. Between the trimmed V and J ends, which lost 2 bases and 0 bases, there was a span of 8 bases. DNA for the CDR3: TGTGCCAGCAGTTTAGGCAGGGCCTCCTACGAGCAGTACTTC. Its translation is CASSLGRASYEQYF.

This clone appeared once. This chain links TRBV5-6 with TRBJ1-2; D is uncertain. The length of the CDR3 is 14 residues. The V gene's germline CDR1 is SGHDT and CDR2 YYEEEE. V dropped 5 bases and J dropped 4 bases, with 15 bases sitting between them. CDR3 loop: CASRIRATGYGYTF. The CDR3 bases are TGTGCCAGCAGAATCAGAGCGACCGGCTATGGCTACACCTTC.

This chain links TRBV7-9 with TRBJ2-5; D not certain. CDR3 length: 14 residues. Trimming stripped 6 bases from V and 5 bases from J, with 16 bases between. Germline V gene data show CDR1 as SEHNR and CDR2 as FQNEAQ (reference sequence). In DNA, the CDR3 is TGTGCCAGCAGGACGGGCGATATCCTGGAGACCCAGTACTTC. It encodes CASRTGDILETQYF.